The clone carrying this TCR beta chain was seen a few times. This specimen includes other DNA sequences encoding the same CDR3. CDR1 and CDR2 from the germline V gene are MNHNS and SASEGT. Deletions cut 2 bases from V and 4 bases from J, with 8 bases between. The CDR3 covers 13 residues. The data were obtained in a study of blood T cell repertoires in COVID-19. On the study more broadly: Spain, Italy and the United States supplied samples that represented acute and convalescent COVID-19.

Per the original data handling: The authors estimated nucleated cell counts from reference gene primer amplification. The repertoire was sequenced with immunoSEQ multiplex PCR; TCRdb's copy has only in-frame clones and lacks some. V and J calls and clone size are given by that table; D and trimming were obtained from the DNA. The data contain 200,000 to 250,000 clones, approximately 90% of them seen just once; the ten biggest clones take up roughly a tenth. Seattle's cohort entered during active infection and was followed longitudinally. The receptor was derived from a woman aged 50 to 60 with COVID-19, enrolled during active disease. The sequencing input was peripheral blood. The rearrangement joins TRBV6-1 to TRBJ1-2; tentatively, D is TRBD1 (5 bases). DNA for the CDR3: TGTGCCAGCAGTGAAAGGGGCACCTATGGCTACACCTTC. Its protein is CASSERGTYGYTF.